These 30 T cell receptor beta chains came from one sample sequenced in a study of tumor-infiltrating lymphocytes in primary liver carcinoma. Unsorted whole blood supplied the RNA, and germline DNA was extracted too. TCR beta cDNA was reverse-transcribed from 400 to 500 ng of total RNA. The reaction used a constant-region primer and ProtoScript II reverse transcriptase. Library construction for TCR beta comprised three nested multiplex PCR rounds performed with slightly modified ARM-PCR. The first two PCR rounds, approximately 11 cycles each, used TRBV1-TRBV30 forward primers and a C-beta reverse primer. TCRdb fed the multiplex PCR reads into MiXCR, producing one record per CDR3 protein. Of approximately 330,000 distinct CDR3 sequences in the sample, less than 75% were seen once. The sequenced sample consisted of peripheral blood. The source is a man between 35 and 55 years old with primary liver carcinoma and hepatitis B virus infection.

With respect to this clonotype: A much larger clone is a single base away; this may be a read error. The CDR3, as DNA: TGTGCCAGCAGTTACTGGACTAGCGCGATCTACGAGCGGTACTTC. Translated, it gives CASSYWTSAIYERYF. The J gene is TRBJ2-7, the V gene TRBV6-2 or TRBV6-3, with TRBD2 matching over 9 bases. From germline, CDR1 is MNHEY and CDR2 SVGEGT. This CDR3 region has 15 residues.

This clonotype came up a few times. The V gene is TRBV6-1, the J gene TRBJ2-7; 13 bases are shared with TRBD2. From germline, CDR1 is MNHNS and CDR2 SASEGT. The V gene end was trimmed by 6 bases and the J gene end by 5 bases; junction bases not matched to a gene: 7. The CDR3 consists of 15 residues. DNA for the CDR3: TGTGCCAGCAGCGAACTAGCGGGAGGGCCCCACGAGCAGTACTTC. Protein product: CASSELAGGPHEQYF.

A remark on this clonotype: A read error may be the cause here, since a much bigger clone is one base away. This CDR3 reads CAISPGPSEQFF. The CDR3, as DNA: TGTGCCATCAGCCCAGGTCCGTCCGAGCAGTTCTTC. The J gene is TRBJ2-7, the V gene TRBV10-3; no reliable D call. The end of the DNA is better explained by TRBJ2-1, so the J call may be wrong. The CDR3 covers 12 residues. Germline V gene lookup returns CDR1 ENHRY and CDR2 SYGVKD.

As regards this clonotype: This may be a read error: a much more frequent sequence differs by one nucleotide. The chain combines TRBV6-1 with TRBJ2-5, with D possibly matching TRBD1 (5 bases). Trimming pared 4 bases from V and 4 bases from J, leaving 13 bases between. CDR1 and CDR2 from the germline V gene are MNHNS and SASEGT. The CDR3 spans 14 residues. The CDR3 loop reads CASSAPGIRETQYF. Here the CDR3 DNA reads TGTGCCAGCAGTGCCCCAGGGATACGAGAGACCCAGTACTTC.

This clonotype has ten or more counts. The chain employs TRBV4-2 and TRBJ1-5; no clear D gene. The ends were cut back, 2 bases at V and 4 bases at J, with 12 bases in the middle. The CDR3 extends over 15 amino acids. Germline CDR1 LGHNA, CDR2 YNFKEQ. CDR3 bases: TGTGCCAGCAGCCAAAATTTACAGTCAAATCAGCCCCAGCATTTT. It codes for CASSQNLQSNQPQHF.

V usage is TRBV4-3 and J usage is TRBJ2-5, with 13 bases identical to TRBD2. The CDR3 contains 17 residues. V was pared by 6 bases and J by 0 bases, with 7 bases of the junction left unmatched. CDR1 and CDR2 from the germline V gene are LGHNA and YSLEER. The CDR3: CASSYGTSGTNQETQYF. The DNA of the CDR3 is TGCGCCAGCAGTTACGGGACTAGCGGGACCAACCAAGAGACCCAGTACTTC.

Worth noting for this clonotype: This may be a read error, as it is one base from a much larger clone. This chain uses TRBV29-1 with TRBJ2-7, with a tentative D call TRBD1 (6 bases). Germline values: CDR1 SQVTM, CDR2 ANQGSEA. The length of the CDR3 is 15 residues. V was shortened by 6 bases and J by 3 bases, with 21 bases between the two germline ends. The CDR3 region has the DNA TGCAGCGTCGAATCCGAGACAGGCCACTTCTACGAGCAGTACTTC. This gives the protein CSVESETGHFYEQYF.

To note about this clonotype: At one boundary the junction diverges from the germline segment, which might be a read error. CDR3 coding DNA: TGTGCCAGCAGCCAAGGATCGGACAGGGACGTAGATACGCAGTATTTT. This gives the protein CASSQGSDRDVDTQYF. The chain has TRBV4-1 and TRBJ2-3; 8 bases fit TRBD1. From germline, CDR1 is MGHRA and CDR2 YSYEKL. There are 16 residues in the CDR3.

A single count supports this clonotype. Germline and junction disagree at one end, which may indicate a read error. CDR3: CAGRGLMNTEAFF. The CDR3 DNA follows: TGTGCCGGCAGAGGACTGATGAACACTGAAGCTTTCTTT. The V gene is TRBV25-1, the J gene TRBJ1-1, with D hard to call. This CDR3 spans 13 amino acids. The germline V gene encodes CDR1 MGHDK and CDR2 SYGVNS.

The CDR3, as DNA: TGTGCCAGCAGCTTCCTGGGGCGGGCCGTCTATAGGCAGTATTTT. Translated: CASSFLGRAVYRQYF. The chain is built from TRBV11-2 and TRBJ2-3; D may be TRBD1 or TRBD2 (5 bases each). Looked up from germline, CDR1 is SGHAT and CDR2 is FQNNGV. The CDR3 contains 15 residues. The V end lost 3 bases, the J end lost 11 bases, and 21 bases lay between the germline ends.

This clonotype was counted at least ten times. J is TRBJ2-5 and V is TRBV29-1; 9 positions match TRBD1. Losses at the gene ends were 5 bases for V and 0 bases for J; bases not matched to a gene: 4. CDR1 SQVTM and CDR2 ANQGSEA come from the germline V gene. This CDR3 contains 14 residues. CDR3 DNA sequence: TGCAGCGTTATCGACAGGGGGAACCAAGAGACCCAGTACTTC. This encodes CSVIDRGNQETQYF.

CDR3 DNA: TGTGCCAGCAGTTACGGTTTAACGTGCGGTGAGCAGTTCTTC. This codes for CASSYGLTCGEQFF. The chain employs TRBV6-5 and TRBJ2-1; D unresolved. The germline V gene encodes CDR1 MNHEY and CDR2 SVGAGI. Between the trimmed V and J ends, which lost 2 bases and 9 bases, there was a span of 14 bases. The CDR3 is 14 amino acids.

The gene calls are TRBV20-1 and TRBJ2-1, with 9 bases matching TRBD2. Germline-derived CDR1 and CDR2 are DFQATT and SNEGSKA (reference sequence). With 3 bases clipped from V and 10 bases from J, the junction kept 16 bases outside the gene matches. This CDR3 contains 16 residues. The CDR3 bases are TGCAGTGCTAGTCCCTACGTTCGGCTAGCGGGACTAGAGCAGTTCTTC. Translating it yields CSASPYVRLAGLEQFF.

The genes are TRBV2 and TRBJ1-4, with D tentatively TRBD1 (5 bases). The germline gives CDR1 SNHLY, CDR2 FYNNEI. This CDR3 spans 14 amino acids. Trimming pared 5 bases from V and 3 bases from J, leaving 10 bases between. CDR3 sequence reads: CASSTQGPNEKLFF. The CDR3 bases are TGTGCCAGCAGTACTCAGGGACCTAATGAAAAACTGTTTTTT.

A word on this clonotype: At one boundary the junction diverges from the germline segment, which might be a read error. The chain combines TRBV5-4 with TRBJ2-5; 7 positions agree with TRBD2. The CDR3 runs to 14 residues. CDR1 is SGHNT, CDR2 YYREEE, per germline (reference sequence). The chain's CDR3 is CVSSLGGWQETQYF. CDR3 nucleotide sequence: TGTGTCAGCAGCCTGGGGGGGTGGCAAGAGACCCAGTACTTC. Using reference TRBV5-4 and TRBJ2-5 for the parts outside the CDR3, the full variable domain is ETGVTQSPTHLIKTRGQQVTLRCSSQSGHNTVSWYQQALGQGPQFIFQYYREEENGRGNFPPRFSGLQFPNYSSELNVNALELDDSALYLCVSSLGGWQETQYFGPGTRLLVL.

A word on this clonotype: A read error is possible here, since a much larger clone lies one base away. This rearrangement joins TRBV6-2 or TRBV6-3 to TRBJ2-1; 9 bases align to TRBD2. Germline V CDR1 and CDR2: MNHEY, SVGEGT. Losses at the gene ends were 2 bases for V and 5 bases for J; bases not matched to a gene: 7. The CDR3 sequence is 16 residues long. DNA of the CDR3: TGTGCCAGCAGTTACCCTGGCGGGAGGGCCCACAATGAGCAGTTCTTC. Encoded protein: CASSYPGGRAHNEQFF.

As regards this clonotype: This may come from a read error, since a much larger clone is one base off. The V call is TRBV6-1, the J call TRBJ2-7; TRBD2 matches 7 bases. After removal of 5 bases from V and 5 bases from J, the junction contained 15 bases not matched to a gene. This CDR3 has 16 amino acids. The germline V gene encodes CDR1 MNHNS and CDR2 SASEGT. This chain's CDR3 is CASSPPGLTGGDEQYF. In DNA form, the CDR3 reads TGTGCCAGCAGTCCCCCGGGACTAACGGGAGGCGACGAGCAGTACTTC.

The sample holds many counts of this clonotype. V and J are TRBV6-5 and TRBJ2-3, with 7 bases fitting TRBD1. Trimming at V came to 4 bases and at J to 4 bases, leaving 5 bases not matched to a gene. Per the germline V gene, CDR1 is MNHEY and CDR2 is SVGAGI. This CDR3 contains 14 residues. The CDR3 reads CASSFNRGADTQYF. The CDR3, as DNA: TGTGCCAGCAGTTTCAACAGGGGCGCAGATACGCAGTATTTT.

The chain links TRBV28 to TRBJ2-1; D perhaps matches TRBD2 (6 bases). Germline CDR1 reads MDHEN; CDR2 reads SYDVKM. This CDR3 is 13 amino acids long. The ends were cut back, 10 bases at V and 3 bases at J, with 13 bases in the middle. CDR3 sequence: CANQEGDYNEQFF. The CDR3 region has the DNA TGTGCCAACCAGGAGGGCGACTACAATGAGCAGTTCTTC.

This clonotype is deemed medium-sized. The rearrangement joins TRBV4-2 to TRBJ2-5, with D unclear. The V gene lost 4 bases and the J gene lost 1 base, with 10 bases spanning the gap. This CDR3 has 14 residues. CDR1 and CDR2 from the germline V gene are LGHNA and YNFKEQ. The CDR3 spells CASSLGRVQETQYF. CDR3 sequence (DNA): TGTGCCAGCAGCCTCGGAAGGGTCCAAGAGACCCAGTACTTC.

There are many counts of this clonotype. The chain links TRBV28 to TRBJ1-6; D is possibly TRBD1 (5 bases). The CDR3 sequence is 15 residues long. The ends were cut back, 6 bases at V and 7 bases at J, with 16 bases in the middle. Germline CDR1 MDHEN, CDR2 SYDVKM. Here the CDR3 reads CASSRGPEGNSPLHF. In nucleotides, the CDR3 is TGTGCCAGCAGCCGAGGACCTGAGGGGAATTCACCCCTCCACTTT.

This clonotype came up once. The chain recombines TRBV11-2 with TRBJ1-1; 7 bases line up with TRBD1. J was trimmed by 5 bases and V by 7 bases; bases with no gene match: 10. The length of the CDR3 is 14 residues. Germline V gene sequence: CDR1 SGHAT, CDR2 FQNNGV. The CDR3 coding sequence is TGTGCCAGCAACTCGGGACAGTTCAGTACTGAAGCTTTCTTT. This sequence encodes CASNSGQFSTEAFF.

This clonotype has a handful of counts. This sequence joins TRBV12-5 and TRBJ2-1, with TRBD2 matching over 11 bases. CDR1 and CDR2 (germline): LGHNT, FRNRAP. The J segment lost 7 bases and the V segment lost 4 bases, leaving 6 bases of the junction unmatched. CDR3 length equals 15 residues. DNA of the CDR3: TGTGCTAGTGGTTCCGGGACTAGCGGACTTAATGAGCAGTTCTTC. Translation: CASGSGTSGLNEQFF. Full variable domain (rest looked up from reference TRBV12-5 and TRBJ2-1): DARVTQTPRHKVTEMGQEVTMRCQPILGHNTVFWYRQTMMQGLELLAYFRNRAPLDDSGMPKDRFSAEMPDATLATLKIQPSEPRDSAVYFCASGSGTSGLNEQFFGPGTRLTVL.

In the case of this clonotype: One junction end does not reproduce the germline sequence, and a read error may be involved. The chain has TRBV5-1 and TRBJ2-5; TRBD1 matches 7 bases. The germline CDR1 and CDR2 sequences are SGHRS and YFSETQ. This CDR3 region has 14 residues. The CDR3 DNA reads TGCGCCGGCAGCCGGGACAGAGATCAAGAGACCCAGTACTTC. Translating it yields CAGSRDRDQETQYF.

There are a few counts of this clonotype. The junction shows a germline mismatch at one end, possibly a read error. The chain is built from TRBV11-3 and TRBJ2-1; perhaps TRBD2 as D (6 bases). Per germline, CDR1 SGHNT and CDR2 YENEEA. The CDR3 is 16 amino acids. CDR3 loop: CASSLEFGDSYNEQFF. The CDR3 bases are TGTGCCAGCAGTTTAGAATTCGGGGACTCATACAATGAGCAGTTCTTC.

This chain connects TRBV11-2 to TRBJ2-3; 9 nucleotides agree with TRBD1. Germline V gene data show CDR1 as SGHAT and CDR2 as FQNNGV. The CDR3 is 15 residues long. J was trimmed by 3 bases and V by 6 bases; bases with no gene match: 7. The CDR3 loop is CASSYRGRRTDTQYF. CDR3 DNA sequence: TGTGCCAGCAGTTACAGGGGGCGTAGGACAGATACGCAGTATTTT.

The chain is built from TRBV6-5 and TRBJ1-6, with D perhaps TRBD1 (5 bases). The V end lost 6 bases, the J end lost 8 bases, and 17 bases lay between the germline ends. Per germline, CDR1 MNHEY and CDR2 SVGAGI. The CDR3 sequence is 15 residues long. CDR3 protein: CASRVPDSMYSPLHF. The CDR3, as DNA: TGTGCCAGCAGAGTCCCTGACAGTATGTATTCACCCCTCCACTTT.

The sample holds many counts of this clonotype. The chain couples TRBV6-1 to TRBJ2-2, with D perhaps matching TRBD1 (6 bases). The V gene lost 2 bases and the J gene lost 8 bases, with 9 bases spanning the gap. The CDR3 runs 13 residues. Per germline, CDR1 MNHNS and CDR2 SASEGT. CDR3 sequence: CASSEQGFGELFF. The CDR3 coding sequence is TGTGCCAGCAGTGAACAGGGGTTTGGGGAGCTGTTTTTT.

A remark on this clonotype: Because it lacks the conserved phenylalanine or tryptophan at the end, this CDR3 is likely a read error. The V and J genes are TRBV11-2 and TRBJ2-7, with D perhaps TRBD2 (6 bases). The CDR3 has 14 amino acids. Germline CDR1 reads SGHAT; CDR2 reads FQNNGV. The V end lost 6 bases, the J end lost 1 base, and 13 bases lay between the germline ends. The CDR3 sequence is CASRLEGTSYEQYL. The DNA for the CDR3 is TGTGCCAGCAGATTGGAGGGAACATCCTACGAGCAGTACTTA.

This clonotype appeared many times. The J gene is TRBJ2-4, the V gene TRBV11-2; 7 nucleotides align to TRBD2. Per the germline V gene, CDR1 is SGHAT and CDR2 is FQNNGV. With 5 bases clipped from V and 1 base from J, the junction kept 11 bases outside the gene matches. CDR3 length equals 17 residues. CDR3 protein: CASSPTSLAHAKNIQYF. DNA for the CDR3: TGTGCCAGCAGCCCCACCTCACTAGCGCACGCCAAAAACATTCAGTACTTC.